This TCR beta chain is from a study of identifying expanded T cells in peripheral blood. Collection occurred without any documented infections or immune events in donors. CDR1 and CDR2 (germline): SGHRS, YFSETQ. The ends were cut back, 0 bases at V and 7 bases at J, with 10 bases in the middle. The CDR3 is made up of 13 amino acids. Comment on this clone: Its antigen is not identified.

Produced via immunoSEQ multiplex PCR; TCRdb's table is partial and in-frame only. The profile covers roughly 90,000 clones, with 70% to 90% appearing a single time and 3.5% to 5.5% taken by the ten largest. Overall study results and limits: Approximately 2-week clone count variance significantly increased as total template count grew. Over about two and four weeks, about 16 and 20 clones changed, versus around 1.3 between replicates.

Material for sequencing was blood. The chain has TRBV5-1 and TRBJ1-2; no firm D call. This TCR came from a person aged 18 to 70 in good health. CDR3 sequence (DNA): TGCGCCAGCAGCTTGGGCGTTGGGCTTGGCTACACCTTC. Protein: CASSLGVGLGYTF.